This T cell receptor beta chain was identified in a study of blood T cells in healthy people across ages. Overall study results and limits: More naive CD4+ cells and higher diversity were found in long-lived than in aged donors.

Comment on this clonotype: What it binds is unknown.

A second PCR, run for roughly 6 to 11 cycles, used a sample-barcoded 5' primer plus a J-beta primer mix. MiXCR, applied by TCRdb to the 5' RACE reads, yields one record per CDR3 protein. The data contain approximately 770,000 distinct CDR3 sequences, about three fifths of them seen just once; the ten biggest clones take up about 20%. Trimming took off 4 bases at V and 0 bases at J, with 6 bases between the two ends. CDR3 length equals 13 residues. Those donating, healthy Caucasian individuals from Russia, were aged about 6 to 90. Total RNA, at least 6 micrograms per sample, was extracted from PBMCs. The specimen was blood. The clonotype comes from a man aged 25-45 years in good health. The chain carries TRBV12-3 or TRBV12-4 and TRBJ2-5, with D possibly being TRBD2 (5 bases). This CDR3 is CASSCGYQETQYF. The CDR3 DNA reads TGTGCCAGCAGTTGCGGGTACCAAGAGACCCAGTACTTC.